Listed below are T cell receptor beta chains from one sample, sequenced in a study of T cell repertoires in cytomegalovirus infection. Their antigens remain unidentified. TCRdb re-derived calls from the reads in MiXCR, one entry per CDR3 protein. The table records about 830,000 distinct CDR3 sequences, roughly 33% of them present only once. Material: cultured CD8+ T cells from PBMCs, obtained from culture after CMV antigen stimulation. The receptors here all came from a human donor in good health (CMV status not recorded). Some clones in this sample may be carry-over from other donors' samples. Both conserved end residues are part of each CDR3. D genes are given only for firm matches. A clone size is listed for some rows: how often the clone was seen (once, few, many), or a class if it is expanded.

V	D	J	size	DNA	CDR3
TRBV5-1	NA	TRBJ2-7	few	TGCGCCAGCAGCTACGGGGAGACCTACGAGCAGTACTTC	CASSYGETYEQYF
TRBV12-5	NA	TRBJ1-2	NA	TGTGCTAGTGGTTTATGGGGATATGGCTACACCTTC	CASGLWGYGYTF
TRBV10-2	NA	TRBJ2-7	few	TGCGCCAGCAGCCACGGACTCTACGAGCAGTACTTC	CASSHGLYEQYF
TRBV28	NA	TRBJ2-4	NA	TGTGCCAGCAGATTTTGGGACCGAGAGACGGGCAGACTAGCCAAAAACATTCAGTACTTC	CASRFWDRETGRLAKNIQYF
TRBV12-3/TRBV12-4	NA	TRBJ2-7	few	TGTGCCAGCAGTTTAATTCTCGGTGCCGAGCAGTACTTC	CASSLILGAEQYF
TRBV14	TRBD2	TRBJ2-1	many	TGTGCCAGCAGCCAGGTAGCGGGGCCGTACTACAATGAGCAGTTCTTC	CASSQVAGPYYNEQFF
TRBV10-3	NA	TRBJ2-7	NA	TGTGCCATCAGATTCGACAAGTACGAGCAGTACTTC	CAIRFDKYEQYF
TRBV5-6	NA	TRBJ2-3	few	TGTGCCAGCAGCTTGGTAGGGACCCGGGCAAGCACAGATACGCAGTATTTT	CASSLVGTRASTDTQYF
TRBV20-1	NA	TRBJ1-3	once	TGCAGTGCCCCTCCCCCCTCTTTGAGGGATGGAAACACCATATATTTT	CSAPPPSLRDGNTIYF
TRBV6-6	TRBD1	TRBJ1-5	NA	TGTGCCAGCAGTTACTCATTGCAGGGGGAGGAAAGTCAGCCCCAGCATTTT	CASSYSLQGEESQPQHF
TRBV6-6	NA	TRBJ2-1	few	TGTGCCAGCAGTTACTCGACACAGTTGGATCTCAATGAGCAGTTCTTC	CASSYSTQLDLNEQFF
TRBV6-6	NA	TRBJ1-2	NA	TGTGCCAGCAGTTACGGGTCTAATAACTATGGCTACACCTTC	CASSYGSNNYGYTF
TRBV10-3	NA	TRBJ2-3	many	TGTGCCATCAGTGAGCGGGGGCCACCCACAGATACGCAGTATTTT	CAISERGPPTDTQYF
TRBV6-5	NA	TRBJ1-6	few	TGTGCCAGCAGTTACTCGGGCAGCAAAAAATATAATTCACCCCTCCACTTT	CASSYSGSKKYNSPLHF
TRBV12-3/TRBV12-4	NA	TRBJ1-1	NA	TGTGCCAGCAGCCACTCCACTGAAGCTTTCTTT	CASSHSTEAFF
TRBV19	NA	TRBJ1-5	few	TGTGCCAGTAGAGTGGGCCCTGCCCTCAATCAGCCCCAGCATTTT	CASRVGPALNQPQHF
TRBV28	TRBD2	TRBJ2-1	NA	TGTGCCAGCAGCATTAGCGGGGGGCGGCAAAATGAGCAGTTCTTC	CASSISGGRQNEQFF
TRBV6-5	NA	TRBJ2-3	few	TGTGCCAGCAGTTACCTGGGCCCCCGCGGGACAGATACGCAGTATTTT	CASSYLGPRGTDTQYF
TRBV15	TRBD1	TRBJ1-5	few	TGTGCCACCGCAACGCCGGGACAGGGGGCTCAGCCCCAGCATTTT	CATATPGQGAQPQHF
TRBV6-5	NA	TRBJ2-3	few	TGTGCCAGCAGTCGTCACCGGACAGATACGCAGTATTTT	CASSRHRTDTQYF
TRBV29-1	NA	TRBJ2-1	NA	TGCAGCGTTCTTTTCCACAATGAGCAGTTCTTC	CSVLFHNEQFF
TRBV9	NA	TRBJ1-1	NA	TGTGCCAGCAGCGTAGAGGGACAAAAAGGGGAGGAGGCTGAAGCTTTCTTT	CASSVEGQKGEEAEAFF
TRBV7-9	TRBD1	TRBJ1-2	few	TGTGCCAGCAGCCGCCGGGACAGGGGGCAACATGGCTACACCTTC	CASSRRDRGQHGYTF
TRBV12-3/TRBV12-4	NA	TRBJ1-4	NA	TGTGCCAGCAGTTTCCCGGCCTCCGGACCGGATGAAAAACTGTTTTTT	CASSFPASGPDEKLFF
TRBV4-1	TRBD1	TRBJ2-1	NA	TGCGCCAGCAGCCATCAGGGACAGCCCAATTTCTTC	CASSHQGQPNFF
TRBV12-5	TRBD2	TRBJ2-1	NA	TGTGCTAGTGGTTTAGCGGGGGAATCCTACAATGAGCAGTTCTTC	CASGLAGESYNEQFF
TRBV7-4	NA	TRBJ2-7	NA	TGTGCCAGCAGCTCTTTCGTCCAGGGGCCGCCCTACGAGCAGTACTTC	CASSSFVQGPPYEQYF
TRBV28	TRBD1	TRBJ2-4	NA	TGTGCCAGCAGTTCCCCACGTCGGACAGGGGAGGACATTCAGTACTTC	CASSSPRRTGEDIQYF
TRBV4-3	NA	TRBJ2-3	NA	TGCGCCAGCAGCCAAGATGGATATGAAGATACGCAGTATTTT	CASSQDGYEDTQYF
TRBV15	TRBD1	TRBJ2-1	NA	TGTGCCACCAGCAGAGGGGACAGGTCCAGCGATGAGCAGTTCTTC	CATSRGDRSSDEQFF
TRBV12-3/TRBV12-4	NA	TRBJ2-7	NA	TGTGCCAACAGTTCCGGGTTAGGCGAGCAGTACTTC	CANSSGLGEQYF
TRBV10-3	NA	TRBJ2-1	few	TGTGCCATCAGTGAGTCCTCGGGTATGGCAGGAATTTACAATGAGCAGTTCTTC	CAISESSGMAGIYNEQFF
TRBV7-6	NA	TRBJ2-3	NA	TGTGCCAGCAGCTTATACGGGGAAAACACAGATACGCAGTATTTT	CASSLYGENTDTQYF